A single sample gave rise to the 10 T cell receptor beta chains below, sequenced in a study of human T cells and chemical hapten exposure. The time point: patch test 2, 6 weeks after DPC sensitization. The treatment here: therapeutic diphenylcyclopropenone sensitization with weekly scalp DPC. One entry per CDR3 protein results from TCRdb running MiXCR on the RACE reads. Of more than 110,000 distinct CDR3 sequences in the sample, approximately 10% were seen once. This specimen consisted of whole blood, obtained in connection with sensitization to the hapten diphenylcyclopropenone (DPC). The receptors derive from a woman between 50 and 59 years old with alopecia areata. Some clones in this sample may be carry-over from other donors' samples.

The V and J genes are TRBV18 and TRBJ2-7; D is ambiguous. The CDR3 spans 15 residues. V was shortened by 6 bases and J by 1 base, with 16 bases between the two germline ends. CDR1 and CDR2 from the germline V gene are KGHSH and LQKENI. CDR3 in DNA: TGTGCCAGCTCCCCGACCCACGGGCGGTCCTACGAGCAGTACTTC. Translating gives CASSPTHGRSYEQYF. The whole variable domain, remainder taken from reference TRBV18 and TRBJ2-7, is NAGVMQNPRHLVRRRGQEARLRCSPMKGHSHVYWYRQLPEEGLKFMVYLQKENIIDESGMPKERFSAEFPKEGPSILRIQQVVRGDSAAYFCASSPTHGRSYEQYFGPGTRLTVT.

In its sample, this clonotype was seen many times. The chain carries TRBV7-2 and TRBJ1-2; 7 bases agree with TRBD1. CDR1 SGHTA and CDR2 FQGNSA come from the germline V gene. The CDR3 is made up of 14 amino acids. V was pared by 4 bases and J by 6 bases, with 8 bases of the junction left unmatched. CDR3 in amino acids: CASSSQQGWDGYTF. As DNA, the CDR3 is TGTGCCAGCAGCTCACAACAGGGGTGGGATGGCTACACCTTC. Combining the CDR3 with reference TRBV7-2 and TRBJ1-2 gives the whole variable domain GAGVSQSPSNKVTEKGKDVELRCDPISGHTALYWYRQSLGQGLEFLIYFQGNSAPDKSGLPSDRFSAERTGGSVSTLTIQRTQQEDSAVYLCASSSQQGWDGYTFGSGTRLTVV.

This clonotype showed up many times. V usage is TRBV7-2 and J usage is TRBJ2-2, with TRBD1 as a possible D gene (5 bases). CDR3 size: 14 residues. Germline CDR1 SGHTA, CDR2 FQGNSA. The V gene lost 3 bases and the J gene lost 5 bases, with 10 bases spanning the gap. CDR3 nucleotide sequence: TGTGCCAGCAGCTTCCAGGGTATAACCGGGGAGCTGTTTTTT. Its translation is CASSFQGITGELFF.

This clonotype has a count of ten or more. V is TRBV18 and J is TRBJ1-2; 10 positions agree with TRBD1. The CDR3 runs 16 residues. J lost 4 bases, V lost 4 bases, and 9 bases had no gene match. Germline V gives CDR1 KGHSH, CDR2 LQKENI. The CDR3 DNA is TGTGCCAGCTCACTCGGCGGACAGGGGGGGACCTATGGCTACACCTTC. Residues: CASSLGGQGGTYGYTF.

This clonotype appeared a few times. This chain uses TRBV7-6 with TRBJ2-2, with a possible D match to TRBD1 (5 bases). This CDR3 region has 15 residues. The germline V gene has CDR1 SGHVS and CDR2 FNYEAQ. V lost 7 bases and J 0 bases, leaving 12 bases between the germline ends. The CDR3 region is CASTKGQSNTGELFF. The CDR3 region has the DNA TGTGCCAGCACCAAGGGGCAGTCGAACACCGGGGAGCTGTTTTTT. Supplemented by reference TRBV7-6 and TRBJ2-2, the full variable domain reads GAGVSQSPRYKVTKRGQDVALRCDPISGHVSLYWYRQALGQGPEFLTYFNYEAQQDKSGLPNDRFSAERPEGSISTLTIQRTEQRDSAMYRCASTKGQSNTGELFFGEGSRLTVL.

In this sample, this clonotype turned up a few times. The chain joins TRBV6-6 to TRBJ2-7, with D unclear. The CDR3 has 13 amino acids. Per germline, CDR1 MNHNY and CDR2 SVGAGI (reference sequence). The ends were cut back, 2 bases at V and 2 bases at J, with 7 bases in the middle. CDR3 sequence reads: CASSYVPPYEQYF. The CDR3 bases are TGTGCCAGCAGTTACGTACCTCCCTACGAGCAGTACTTC.

This clonotype was observed a handful of times. The chain carries TRBV20-1 and TRBJ2-7; TRBD2 aligns across 10 bases. The CDR3 spans 14 residues. V trimming: 2 bases; J trimming: 5 bases; junction bases outside the gene matches: 6. CDR1 and CDR2 from the germline V gene are DFQATT and SNEGSKA (reference sequence). CDR3 nucleotides: TGCAGTGCTAGATCCCTAGCGGGAGCGGACGAGCAGTACTTC. Its protein product is CSARSLAGADEQYF.

This clonotype was recorded at least ten times. The chain employs TRBV19 and TRBJ1-2; 7 bases are a match to TRBD1. V dropped 5 bases and J dropped 0; count of bases not matched to a gene: 6. The CDR3 extends over 15 amino acids. Germline lookup yields CDR1 LNHDA and CDR2 SQIVND (reference sequence). The CDR3 coding sequence is TGTGCCAGTAGTGACAGGGCCCAAGCTAACTATGGCTACACCTTC. It yields the protein CASSDRAQANYGYTF.

Many counts were recorded for this clonotype. The chain carries TRBV19 and TRBJ2-7, with TRBD2 matching 9 bases. Losses at the gene ends were 6 bases for V and 2 bases for J; bases not matched to a gene: 5. CDR3 length: 14 amino acids. Germline loops: CDR1 LNHDA, CDR2 SQIVND (reference sequence). CDR3 coding DNA: TGTGCCAGTAGCACTAGCGGGTCCACCTACGAGCAGTACTTC. This encodes CASSTSGSTYEQYF.

This clonotype was recorded at least ten times. The chain combines TRBV20-1 with TRBJ2-3; D call uncertain. In germline, CDR1 is DFQATT, CDR2 SNEGSKA (reference sequence). Trimming shortened V by 7 bases and J by 4 bases, and 15 bases separated the two germline ends. This CDR3 has 13 residues. CDR3 protein: CSGTIVSADTQYF. The CDR3 DNA reads TGCAGTGGGACGATCGTTTCAGCAGATACGCAGTATTTT.